The 2 T cell receptor beta chains below all came from one sample that was sequenced in a study of PD-1 blockade in classical Hodgkin lymphoma. The time point: cycle 4 day 1 (C4D1), after less than 7 weeks of nivolumab. Brentuximab vedotin exposure varied, and every patient relapsed after autologous stem cell transplantation. TCRdb keeps only in-frame clones here, not all; method: immunoSEQ multiplex PCR. The table records almost 95,000 clones, 75% to 85% of them present only once. The sequencing here drew on peripheral blood mononuclear cells (PBMCs), taken before the fourth cycle of nivolumab. The receptors derive from a human donor with classical Hodgkin lymphoma.

This chain joins TRBV6-6 and TRBJ2-7; D gene ambiguous. This CDR3 comprises 15 residues. Trimming took 1 base from V and 4 from J, leaving 14 bases between them. Germline-derived CDR1 and CDR2 are MNHNY and SVGAGI (reference sequence). The CDR3 DNA reads as TGTGCCAGCAGTTACTTGGCAGGAGTTGGGTACGAGCAGTACTTC. Translating it yields CASSYLAGVGYEQYF.

The rearrangement uses TRBV5-1 and TRBJ2-1, with TRBD2 as a possible D gene (7 bases). CDR3 length: 17 amino acids. From germline, CDR1 is SGHRS and CDR2 YFSETQ. The V gene lost 0 bases and the J gene lost 0 bases, with 13 bases spanning the gap. The CDR3 here is CASSLGGGPSSYNEQFF. DNA for the CDR3: TGCGCCAGCAGCTTGGGGGGGGGCCCCAGCTCCTACAATGAGCAGTTCTTC.